One and the same sample provided the 24 T cell receptor beta chains below, sequenced in a study of blood T cell repertoires in COVID-19. Produced via immunoSEQ multiplex PCR; TCRdb's table is partial and in-frame only. Of fewer than 350,000 clones listed, 85% are singletons. The sequencing sample was made of peripheral blood. These receptors were taken from a woman in her fifties or sixties with active or convalescent COVID-19.

This clone was recorded once. The chain employs TRBV7-9 and TRBJ2-7, with TRBD1 matching over 9 bases. The CDR3 runs to 15 residues. Trimming at V came to 5 bases and at J to 5 bases, leaving 10 bases not matched to a gene. Germline CDR1 reads SEHNR; CDR2 reads FQNEAQ (reference sequence). The CDR3 reads CASSEGGTGLNEQYF. The DNA for the CDR3 is TGTGCCAGCAGCGAAGGGGGGACAGGGCTCAACGAGCAGTACTTC. Full variable domain (missing parts from reference TRBV7-9 and TRBJ2-7): DTGVSQNPRHKITKRGQNVTFRCDPISEHNRLYWYRQTLGQGPEFLTYFQNEAQLEKSRLLSDRFSAERPKGSFSTLEIQRTEQGDSAMYLCASSEGGTGLNEQYFGPGTRLTVT.

Remarks on this clone: Distinct nucleotide sequences in the sample also encode this CDR3. V usage is TRBV5-1 and J usage is TRBJ1-4; D not certain. Trimming took 0 bases from V and 5 from J, leaving 8 bases between them. The CDR3 has 14 residues. CDR1 is SGHRS, CDR2 YFSETQ, per germline. CDR3 sequence reads: CASSLDSRNEKLFF. CDR3 in DNA: TGCGCCAGCAGCTTGGATTCTCGGAATGAAAAACTGTTTTTT.

This sequence joins TRBV6-5 and TRBJ2-7, with 10 nucleotides matching TRBD1. Germline-derived CDR1 and CDR2 are MNHEY and SVGAGI. The CDR3 has 15 residues. Germline trimming cut 4 bases from V and 2 bases from J; bases unmatched to any gene: 5. CDR3 DNA sequence: TGTGCCAGCAGTTTCGCCGGGACAGGGGCCTACGAGCAGTACTTC. The encoded protein is CASSFAGTGAYEQYF.

The rearrangement links TRBV10-3 to TRBJ1-2; no firm D call. The germline V gene has CDR1 ENHRY and CDR2 SYGVKD. The CDR3 length is 15 residues. Trimming removed 1 base at V and 8 bases at J, with 17 bases between. The CDR3 loop is CAISEFGVGGEGYTF. Here the CDR3 DNA reads TGTGCCATCAGTGAGTTCGGGGTGGGAGGCGAAGGCTACACCTTC.

The V call is TRBV28, the J call TRBJ2-7; D not certain. This CDR3 is built from 12 residues. The germline V and J ends were trimmed by 5 bases and 3 bases, with 8 bases remaining between them. The V gene's germline CDR1 is MDHEN and CDR2 SYDVKM. CDR3 sequence (DNA): TGTGCCAGCAGTCCTCTAGGCTACGAGCAGTACTTC. It specifies CASSPLGYEQYF.

Here the CDR3 DNA reads TGCGCCAGCAGCTGGGGGACAGGGGGCAACTATGGCTACACCTTC. Translated, it gives CASSWGTGGNYGYTF. V is TRBV5-1 and J is TRBJ1-2, with 12 positions matching TRBD1. V dropped 3 bases and J dropped 2; count of bases not matched to a gene: 2. The CDR3 covers 15 residues. Germline CDR1 is SGHRS and CDR2 is YFSETQ.

The genes are TRBV15 and TRBJ1-2, with 7 bases that match TRBD1. Germline assignment: CDR1 LNHNV and CDR2 YYDKDF (reference sequence). The CDR3 sequence is 17 residues long. V was clipped by 5 bases and J by 4 bases; unmatched bases: 16. The chain's CDR3 is CATSPRAGTERAYGYTF. CDR3 nucleotide sequence: TGTGCCACCAGCCCCCGAGCCGGGACAGAGCGGGCCTATGGCTACACCTTC. Full variable domain (rest looked up from reference TRBV15 and TRBJ1-2): DAMVIQNPRYQVTQFGKPVTLSCSQTLNHNVMYWYQQKSSQAPKLLFHYYDKDFNNEADTPDNFQSRRPNTSFCFLDIRSPGLGDTAMYLCATSPRAGTERAYGYTFGSGTRLTVV.

This chain connects TRBV7-9 to TRBJ1-1, with TRBD1 as a possible D gene (5 bases). Germline CDR1 is SEHNR and CDR2 is FQNEAQ (reference sequence). With 5 bases removed from V and 4 bases from J, the gap between germline ends came to 11 bases. The CDR3 length is 13 residues. CDR3 loop: CASSPPGGTEAFF. The DNA of the CDR3 is TGTGCCAGCAGCCCCCCCGGGGGCACTGAAGCTTTCTTT.

The chain has TRBV5-1 and TRBJ2-7; D might be TRBD2 (6 bases). The CDR3 is made up of 13 amino acids. Germline V gene data show CDR1 as SGHRS and CDR2 as YFSETQ. Trimming cost V 4 bases and J 4 bases, with 12 bases left between them. This CDR3 is CASSQGSGYEQYF. CDR3 DNA: TGCGCCAGCAGCCAAGGAAGCGGGTACGAGCAGTACTTC.

The V and J genes are TRBV5-1 and TRBJ2-1, with 7 bases lining up with TRBD1. Germline V CDR1 and CDR2: SGHRS, YFSETQ. The CDR3 is 14 residues long. After removal of 2 bases from V and 6 bases from J, the junction contained 5 bases not matched to a gene. The CDR3 DNA sequence: TGCGCCAGCAGCTTTAATCCAGGGGGCAATGAGCAGTTCTTC. Amino acid sequence: CASSFNPGGNEQFF. The full variable domain, its missing parts supplied by reference TRBV5-1 and TRBJ2-1, is KAGVTQTPRYLIKTRGQQVTLSCSPISGHRSVSWYQQTPGQGLQFLFEYFSETQRNKGNFPGRFSGRQFSNSRSEMNVSTLELGDSALYLCASSFNPGGNEQFFGPGTRLTVL.

The V call is TRBV7-8, the J call TRBJ1-5; 8 nucleotides line up with TRBD1. The J segment lost 5 bases and the V segment lost 5 bases, leaving 8 bases of the junction unmatched. Germline V CDR1 and CDR2: SGHVS, FQNEAQ. The CDR3 runs to 15 residues. CDR3 sequence reads: CASSPTPTGDQPQHF. The CDR3 DNA reads as TGTGCCAGCAGCCCCACCCCGACAGGGGATCAGCCCCAGCATTTT.

The rearrangement links TRBV9 to TRBJ2-5; 13 bases fit TRBD2. The CDR3 contains 20 residues. The germline V gene encodes CDR1 SGDLS and CDR2 YYNGEE. The junction had 16 bases not matched to a gene; V was cut back by 0 bases and J by 5 bases. The CDR3 sequence: CASSVEAAGTSGISQETQYF. The DNA for the CDR3 is TGTGCCAGCAGCGTAGAGGCAGCGGGGACTAGCGGGATAAGCCAGGAGACCCAGTACTTC.

The chain links TRBV5-1 to TRBJ1-1, with D unresolved. CDR3 length: 16 amino acids. V was cut by 1 base and J by 3 bases, with 16 bases left in between. Germline V gene data show CDR1 as SGHRS and CDR2 as YFSETQ. The CDR3 here is CASSLSPTPEDTEAFF. The CDR3 DNA follows: TGCGCCAGCAGCTTGTCGCCCACACCAGAGGACACTGAAGCTTTCTTT. Complete variable domain (other parts from reference TRBV5-1 and TRBJ1-1): KAGVTQTPRYLIKTRGQQVTLSCSPISGHRSVSWYQQTPGQGLQFLFEYFSETQRNKGNFPGRFSGRQFSNSRSEMNVSTLELGDSALYLCASSLSPTPEDTEAFFGQGTRLTVV.

The rearrangement links TRBV6-5 to TRBJ2-7; 13 bases line up with TRBD2. J lost 10 bases, V lost 6 bases, and 6 bases had no gene match. Germline V gives CDR1 MNHEY, CDR2 SVGAGI. This CDR3 has 13 amino acids. The CDR3 loop is CASSFGTSGVQYF. The DNA of the CDR3 is TGTGCCAGCAGCTTTGGGACTAGCGGGGTCCAGTACTTC.

This chain uses TRBV5-1 with TRBJ2-7, with 7 bases fitting TRBD1. The germline V gene encodes CDR1 SGHRS and CDR2 YFSETQ. Germline trimming cut 1 base from V and 0 bases from J; bases unmatched to any gene: 10. This CDR3 comprises 17 residues. The CDR3 loop is CASSLTPRDSSSYEQYF. In DNA, the CDR3 is TGCGCCAGCAGCTTGACGCCTCGGGACAGTTCCTCCTACGAGCAGTACTTC.

Turning to this clone: The sample contains more than one DNA sequence encoding this CDR3. The genes are TRBV28 and TRBJ1-3, with D hard to call. The CDR3 is 14 residues long. V lost 3 bases and J lost 1, with 7 bases in between. Germline CDR1 and CDR2: MDHEN and SYDVKM. The CDR3 spells CASSLSGSGNTIYF. In DNA form, the CDR3 reads TGTGCCAGCAGTTTGAGCGGTTCTGGAAACACCATATATTTT.

The rearrangement joins TRBV7-6 to TRBJ2-5; 10 bases are a match to TRBD1. Germline CDR1 reads SGHVS; CDR2 reads FNYEAQ. The J segment lost 9 bases and the V segment lost 1 base, leaving 8 bases of the junction unmatched. CDR3 size: 15 residues. The CDR3 protein is CASSLDRQGAPPQYF. The CDR3, as DNA: TGTGCCAGCAGCTTAGATCGACAGGGGGCGCCTCCCCAGTACTTC.

The gene calls are TRBV7-2 and TRBJ2-5, with TRBD2 as a possible D gene (5 bases). The V and J ends lost 4 bases and 3 bases respectively, with 15 bases between them. CDR1 SGHTA and CDR2 FQGNSA come from the germline V gene. The CDR3 consists of 15 residues. The CDR3 protein is CASSYSGNTKETQYF. CDR3 bases: TGTGCCAGCAGCTATTCCGGGAACACCAAAGAGACCCAGTACTTC.

The rearrangement links TRBV19 to TRBJ2-1; tentative D call: TRBD1 (6 bases). Trimming left V 3 bases short and J 7 bases short, with 13 bases between. The CDR3 extends over 14 amino acids. Germline V CDR1 and CDR2: LNHDA, SQIVND (reference sequence). The CDR3 bases are TGTGCCAGTAGTATTTACCAGGGGCGGAATGAGCAGTTCTTC. Translation: CASSIYQGRNEQFF.

Concerning this clone itself: Other nucleotide sequences from this sample produce the same CDR3. V gene TRBV19 combines with J gene TRBJ1-4; no definite D call. The V gene's germline CDR1 is LNHDA and CDR2 SQIVND (reference sequence). The ends were cut back, 3 bases at V and 0 bases at J, with 5 bases in the middle. The CDR3 consists of 14 residues. This CDR3 is CASSIGATNEKLFF. In DNA form, the CDR3 reads TGTGCCAGTAGTATTGGAGCAACTAATGAAAAACTGTTTTTT.

The sample holds one count of this clone. This chain uses TRBV20-1 with TRBJ1-5; 9 bases are shared with TRBD1. With V trimmed by 3 bases and J by 4 bases, 7 bases remained unmatched. The CDR3 is made up of 15 amino acids. CDR1 is DFQATT, CDR2 SNEGSKA, per germline (reference sequence). The CDR3 DNA reads as TGCAGTGCTAGTGGTGGCGGGACAGGGAATCAGCCCCAGCATTTT. This translates into CSASGGGTGNQPQHF.

This chain uses TRBV7-6 with TRBJ1-4, with 7 bases lining up with TRBD1. CDR3 length equals 15 residues. Germline CDR1 reads SGHVS; CDR2 reads FNYEAQ. Unmatched junction bases numbered 4, after V lost 5 bases and J lost 1 base. CDR3 DNA: TGTGCCAGCAGCCTTAACAGGGGAACTAATGAAAAACTGTTTTTT. It translates to CASSLNRGTNEKLFF.

The chain joins TRBV6-5 to TRBJ2-2; 11 nucleotides match TRBD2. Germline V gives CDR1 MNHEY, CDR2 SVGAGI. There are 15 residues in the CDR3. V lost 4 bases to trimming and J lost 6 bases; unmatched junction nucleotides: 4. The CDR3 DNA reads as TGTGCCAGCAGTTTAGCGGGAGGGCGGTCCGGGGAGCTGTTTTTT. It yields the protein CASSLAGGRSGELFF.

This clone occurred once. This rearrangement joins TRBV29-1 to TRBJ1-1; TRBD1 aligns across 7 bases. This CDR3 contains 14 residues. V was pared by 4 bases and J by 7 bases, with 12 bases of the junction left unmatched. From germline, CDR1 is SQVTM and CDR2 ANQGSEA. In nucleotides, the CDR3 is TGCAGCGTTGGAGGTAGGACAGGAAGTGTTGAAGCTTTCTTT. Translation: CSVGGRTGSVEAFF.